This T cell receptor beta chain was documented in a study of Ad26.COV2.S vaccination and SARS-CoV-2 variants. Trimming took 2 bases from V and 0 from J, leaving 11 bases between them. CDR1 is GTSNPN, CDR2 SVGIG, per germline (reference sequence). The CDR3 covers 14 residues. The treatment here: roughly 20 received Ad26.COV2.S at low or high dose, single or two shots; about 5 received placebo; per-sample allocation not given. The study sampled participants on day 63 after the first vaccine or placebo injection. Libraries were prepared by immunoSEQ multiplex PCR; TCRdb keeps only in-frame clonotypes and omits some of them. The sample has 430,000 or so clones, 80% to 95% seen once.

The origin of this receptor is a person between 18 and 60 years old who received the Ad26.COV2.S COVID-19 vaccine or a placebo. The source material was peripheral blood, sampled in a trial of Ad26.COV2.S vaccine versus placebo. The rearrangement uses TRBV30 and TRBJ2-7; D is unclear. The CDR3 loop reads CAWSSPGSSYEQYF. In DNA, the CDR3 is TGTGCCTGGAGTTCCCCCGGGTCCTCCTACGAGCAGTACTTC. Looking up the rest from reference TRBV30 and TRBJ2-7 gives the full variable domain: SQTIHQWPATLVQPVGSPLSLECTVEGTSNPNLYWYRQAAGRGLQLLFYSVGIGQISSEVPQNLSASRPQDRQFILSSKKLLLSDSGFYLCAWSSPGSSYEQYFGPGTRLTVT.